This passage covers 8 T cell receptor beta chains from one sample sequenced in a study of cytomegalovirus exposure and HLA in healthy donors. The study ran its PCR with 60 Vbeta and 13 Jbeta primers. Assay used: immunoSEQ multiplex PCR; TCRdb lists only in-frame clones, some missing. The sample yields about 130,000 clones, roughly 70% seen once. Material for sequencing was PBMCs. These receptors were taken from a man aged 35 to 55 in good health and CMV-seropositive.

This clone showed up just a few times. The chain has TRBV14 and TRBJ2-7; TRBD1 aligns across 7 bases. Germline CDR1 SGHDN, CDR2 FVKESK. The CDR3 consists of 16 residues. V was clipped by 4 bases and J by 0 bases; unmatched bases: 9. The CDR3 region has the DNA TGTGCCAGCAGCCTTCGTGTCGGGACAGCCTCCTACGAGCAGTACTTC. Residues: CASSLRVGTASYEQYF. The whole variable domain, remainder taken from reference TRBV14 and TRBJ2-7, is EAGVTQFPSHSVIEKGQTVTLRCDPISGHDNLYWYRRVMGKEIKFLLHFVKESKQDESGMPNNRFLAERTGGTYSTLKVQPAELEDSGVYFCASSLRVGTASYEQYFGPGTRLTVT.

This sequence joins TRBV5-1 and TRBJ1-6, with D possibly TRBD1 on 5 matching bases. The CDR3 has 15 amino acids. Trimming pared 1 base from V and 7 bases from J, leaving 12 bases between. CDR1 and CDR2 (germline): SGHRS, YFSETQ. The DNA for the CDR3 is TGCGCCAGCAGCTTGTGGGGGGGTACAAATTCACCCCTCCACTTT. Its protein product is CASSLWGGTNSPLHF.

The V and J genes are TRBV11-1 and TRBJ2-7; weak D call: TRBD1 (5 bases). The CDR3 runs to 15 residues. Germline V gene data show CDR1 as SGHAT and CDR2 as FQDESV (reference sequence). V was trimmed by 4 bases and J by 2 bases, leaving 15 bases between them. The CDR3 DNA follows: TGTGCCAGCAGCTCCACTGACAGTTTTACCTACGAGCAGTACTTC. Translating gives CASSSTDSFTYEQYF. Variable domain in full (rest from reference TRBV11-1 and TRBJ2-7): EAEVAQSPRYKITEKSQAVAFWCDPISGHATLYWYRQILGQGPELLVQFQDESVVDDSQLPKDRFSAERLKGVDSTLKIQPAELGDSAMYLCASSSTDSFTYEQYFGPGTRLTVT.

This sequence joins TRBV5-1 and TRBJ1-1, with D tentatively TRBD1 (5 bases). The ends were cut back, 7 bases at V and 2 bases at J, with 12 bases in the middle. The CDR3 has 13 amino acids. The V gene's germline CDR1 is SGHRS and CDR2 YFSETQ. This chain's CDR3 is CASFRGINTEAFF. CDR3 coding DNA: TGCGCCAGCTTCCGGGGGATAAACACTGAAGCTTTCTTT.

About this clone: One junction end does not reproduce the germline sequence, and a read error may be involved. This chain uses TRBV7-9 with TRBJ1-2; D is undetermined. Germline V gene sequence: CDR1 SEHNR, CDR2 FQNEAQ (reference sequence). The CDR3 consists of 12 residues. The CDR3, as DNA: TGTTCCAGCAGCTTAGAACTCGGTGGCTACACCTTC. Protein sequence: CSSSLELGGYTF.

The rearrangement joins TRBV5-1 to TRBJ1-1, with TRBD1 as a possible D gene (6 bases). Germline CDR1 reads SGHRS; CDR2 reads YFSETQ. Trimming removed 0 bases at V and 1 base at J, with 7 bases between. The CDR3 contains 14 residues. The CDR3 sequence: CASSLVGANTEAFF. CDR3 nucleotide sequence: TGCGCCAGCAGCTTGGTGGGGGCGAACACTGAAGCTTTCTTT.

The chain carries TRBV5-1 and TRBJ1-1, with a tentative D call TRBD1 (5 bases). CDR1 is SGHRS, CDR2 YFSETQ, per germline. Trimming removed 3 bases from V and 10 bases from J, with 19 bases in between. The CDR3 has 14 amino acids. In nucleotides, the CDR3 is TGCGCCAGCAGCTCCCCTGGGGGGGGATTGGGAGCTTTCTTT. Protein sequence: CASSSPGGGLGAFF.

The J gene is TRBJ1-2, the V gene TRBV5-1; 8 bases line up with TRBD1. The CDR3 is 13 amino acids. Trimming took 4 bases from V and 7 from J; bases not matched to a gene: 6. CDR1 SGHRS and CDR2 YFSETQ come from the germline V gene. CDR3 protein: CASSIGQGIGYTF. CDR3 DNA: TGCGCCAGCAGCATAGGACAGGGCATTGGCTACACCTTC.